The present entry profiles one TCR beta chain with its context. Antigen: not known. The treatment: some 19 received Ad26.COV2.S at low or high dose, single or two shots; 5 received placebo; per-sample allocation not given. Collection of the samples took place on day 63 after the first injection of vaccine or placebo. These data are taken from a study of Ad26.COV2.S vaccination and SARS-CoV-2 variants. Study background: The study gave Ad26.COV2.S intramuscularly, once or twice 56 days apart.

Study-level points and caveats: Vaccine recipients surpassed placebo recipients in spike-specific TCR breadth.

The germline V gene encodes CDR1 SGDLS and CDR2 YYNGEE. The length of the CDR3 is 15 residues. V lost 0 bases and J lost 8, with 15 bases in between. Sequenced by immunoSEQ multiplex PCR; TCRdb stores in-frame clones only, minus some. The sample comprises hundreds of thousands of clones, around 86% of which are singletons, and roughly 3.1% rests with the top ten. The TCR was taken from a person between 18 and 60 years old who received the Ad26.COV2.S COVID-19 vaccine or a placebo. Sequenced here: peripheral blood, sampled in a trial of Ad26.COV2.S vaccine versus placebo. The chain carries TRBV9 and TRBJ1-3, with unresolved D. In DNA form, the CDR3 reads TGTGCCAGCAGCGTAGGAGAGGCCCTTAGAGACACCATATATTTT. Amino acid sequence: CASSVGEALRDTIYF.